The present T cell receptor beta chain was sequenced within a study of blood T cell repertoires in COVID-19. At the level of the study: Some COVID-19 samples were acute and others convalescent; all came from the United States, Italy and Spain. PBMCs, B-cell-depleted T cells, or T cells were the source of the cDNA or gDNA that made up the material.

Clones were read by immunoSEQ multiplex PCR, and TCRdb kept only the in-frame ones, dropping some. The sample holds about 120,000 clones; about 84% are singletons and the top ten take about 1.6%. The CDR3 loop spans 17 amino acids. V gave up 0 bases and J gave up 0 bases, with 13 bases separating them. Germline V gene lookup returns CDR1 SGHRS and CDR2 YFSETQ. Sequencing was performed on peripheral blood. The rearrangement uses TRBV5-1 and TRBJ2-1, with D possibly being TRBD1 (6 bases). This TCR was recovered from a man between 45 and 60 years old with acute or convalescent COVID-19. CDR3 protein: CASSLATGIGSYNEQFF. In DNA form, the CDR3 reads TGCGCCAGCAGCTTGGCCACAGGGATCGGCTCCTACAATGAGCAGTTCTTC.